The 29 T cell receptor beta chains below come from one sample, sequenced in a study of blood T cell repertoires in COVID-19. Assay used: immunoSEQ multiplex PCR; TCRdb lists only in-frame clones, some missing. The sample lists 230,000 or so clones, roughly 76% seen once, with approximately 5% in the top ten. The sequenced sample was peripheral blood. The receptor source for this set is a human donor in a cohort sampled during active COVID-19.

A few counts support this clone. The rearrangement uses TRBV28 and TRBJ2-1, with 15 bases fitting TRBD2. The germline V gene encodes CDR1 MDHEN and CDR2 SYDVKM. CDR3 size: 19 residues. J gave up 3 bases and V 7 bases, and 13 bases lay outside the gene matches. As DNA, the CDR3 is TGTGCCAGCACTCCTCTAGGACTAGCGGGAGGGCAAGACTACAATGAGCAGTTCTTC. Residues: CASTPLGLAGGQDYNEQFF.

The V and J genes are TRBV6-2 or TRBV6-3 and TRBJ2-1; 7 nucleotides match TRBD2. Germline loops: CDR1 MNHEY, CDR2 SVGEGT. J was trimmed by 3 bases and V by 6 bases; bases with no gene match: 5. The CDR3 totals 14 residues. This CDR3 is CASSPTSDYNEQFF. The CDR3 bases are TGTGCCAGCAGCCCTACTAGCGACTACAATGAGCAGTTCTTC.

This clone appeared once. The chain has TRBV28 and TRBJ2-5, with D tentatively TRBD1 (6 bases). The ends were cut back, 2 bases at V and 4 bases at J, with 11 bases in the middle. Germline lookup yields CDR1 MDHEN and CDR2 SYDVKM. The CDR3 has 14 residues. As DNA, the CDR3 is TGTGCCAGCAGTTTAGCAGGGGCTCGAGAGACCCAGTACTTC. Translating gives CASSLAGARETQYF.

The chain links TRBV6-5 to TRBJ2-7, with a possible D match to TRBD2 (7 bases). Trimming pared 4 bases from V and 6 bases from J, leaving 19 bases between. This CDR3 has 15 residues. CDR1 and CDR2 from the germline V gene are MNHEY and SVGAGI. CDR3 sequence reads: CASSWGGHSGPEQYF. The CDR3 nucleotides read TGTGCCAGCAGTTGGGGGGGACACTCGGGGCCCGAGCAGTACTTC.

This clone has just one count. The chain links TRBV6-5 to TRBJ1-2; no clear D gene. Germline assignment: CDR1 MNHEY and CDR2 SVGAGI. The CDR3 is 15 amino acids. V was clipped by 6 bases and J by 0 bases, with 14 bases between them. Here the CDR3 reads CASSSPGASNYGYTF. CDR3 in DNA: TGTGCCAGCAGCTCACCGGGAGCCTCTAACTATGGCTACACCTTC.

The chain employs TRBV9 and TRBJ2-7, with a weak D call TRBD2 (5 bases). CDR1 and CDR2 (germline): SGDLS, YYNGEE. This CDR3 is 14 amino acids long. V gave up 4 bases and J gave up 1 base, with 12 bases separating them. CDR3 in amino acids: CASSKEGSSYEQYF. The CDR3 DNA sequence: TGTGCCAGCAGCAAAGAGGGTAGTTCCTACGAGCAGTACTTC.

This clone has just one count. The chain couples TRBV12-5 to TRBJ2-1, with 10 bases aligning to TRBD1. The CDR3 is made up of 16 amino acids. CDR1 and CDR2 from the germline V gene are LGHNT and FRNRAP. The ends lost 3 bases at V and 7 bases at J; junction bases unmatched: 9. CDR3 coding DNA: TGTGCTAGTGGTTTTTCCGGACAGGGGGTCGGTAATGAGCAGTTCTTC. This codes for CASGFSGQGVGNEQFF. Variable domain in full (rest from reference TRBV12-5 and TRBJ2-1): DARVTQTPRHKVTEMGQEVTMRCQPILGHNTVFWYRQTMMQGLELLAYFRNRAPLDDSGMPKDRFSAEMPDATLATLKIQPSEPRDSAVYFCASGFSGQGVGNEQFFGPGTRLTVL.

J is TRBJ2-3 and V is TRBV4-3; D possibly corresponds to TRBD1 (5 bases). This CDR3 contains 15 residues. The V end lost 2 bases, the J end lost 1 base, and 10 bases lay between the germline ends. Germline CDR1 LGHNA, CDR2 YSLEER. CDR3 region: CASSQRGYGTDTQYF. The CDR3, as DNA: TGCGCCAGCAGCCAAAGGGGTTACGGCACAGATACGCAGTATTTT.

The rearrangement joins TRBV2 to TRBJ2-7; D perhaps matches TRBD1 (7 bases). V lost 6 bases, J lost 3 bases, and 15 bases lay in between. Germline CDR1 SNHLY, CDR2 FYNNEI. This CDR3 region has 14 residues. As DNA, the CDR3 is TGTGCCAGCAGCGGCGGGACAGACCTCTACGAGCAGTACTTC. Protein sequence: CASSGGTDLYEQYF.

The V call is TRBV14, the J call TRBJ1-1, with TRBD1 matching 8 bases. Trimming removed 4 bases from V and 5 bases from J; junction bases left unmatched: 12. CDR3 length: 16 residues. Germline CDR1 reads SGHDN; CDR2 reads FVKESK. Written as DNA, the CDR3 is TGTGCCAGCAGCCCTTTTTCGACAGGGGTAGGGACTGAAGCTTTCTTT. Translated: CASSPFSTGVGTEAFF.

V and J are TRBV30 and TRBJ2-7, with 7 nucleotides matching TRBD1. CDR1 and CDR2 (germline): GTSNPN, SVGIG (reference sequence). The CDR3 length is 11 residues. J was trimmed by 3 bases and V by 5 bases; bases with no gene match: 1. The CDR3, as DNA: TGTGCCTGGCAGGGGGTCTACGAGCAGTACTTC. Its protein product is CAWQGVYEQYF.

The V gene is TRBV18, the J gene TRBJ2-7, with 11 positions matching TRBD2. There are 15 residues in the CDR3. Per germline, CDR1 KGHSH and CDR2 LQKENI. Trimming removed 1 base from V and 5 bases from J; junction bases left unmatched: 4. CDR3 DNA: TGTGCCAGCTCACCACGTCTAGCGGGAGGTGACGAGCAGTACTTC. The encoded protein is CASSPRLAGGDEQYF.

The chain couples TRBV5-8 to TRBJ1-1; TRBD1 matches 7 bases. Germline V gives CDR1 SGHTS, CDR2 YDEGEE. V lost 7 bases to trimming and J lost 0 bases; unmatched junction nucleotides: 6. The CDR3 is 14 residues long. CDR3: CASLLRGMNTEAFF. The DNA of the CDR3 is TGTGCCAGCTTACTCAGGGGGATGAACACTGAAGCTTTCTTT. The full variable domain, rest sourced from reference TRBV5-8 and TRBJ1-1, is EAGVTQSPTHLIKTRGQQATLRCSPISGHTSVYWYQQALGLGLQFLLWYDEGEERNRGNFPPRFSGRQFPNYSSELNVNALELEDSALYLCASLLRGMNTEAFFGQGTRLTVV.

As DNA, the CDR3 is TGTGCCAGCTCACCAAGGGGACAGGGAAAAGGAGGGTACGAGCAGTACTTC. Translated: CASSPRGQGKGGYEQYF. This rearrangement joins TRBV18 to TRBJ2-7, with TRBD1 identical over 9 bases. Germline CDR1 is KGHSH and CDR2 is LQKENI. The CDR3 is 17 residues long. V gave up 2 bases and J gave up 4 bases; unmatched junction bases: 12.

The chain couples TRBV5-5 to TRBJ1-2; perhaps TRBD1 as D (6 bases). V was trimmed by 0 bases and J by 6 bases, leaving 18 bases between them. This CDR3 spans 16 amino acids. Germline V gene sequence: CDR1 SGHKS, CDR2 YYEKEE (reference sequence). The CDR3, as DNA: TGTGCCAGCAGCTTGGAGGACAGCTTCCTGCCACATGGCTACACCTTC. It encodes CASSLEDSFLPHGYTF. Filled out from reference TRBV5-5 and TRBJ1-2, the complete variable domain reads DAGVTQSPTHLIKTRGQQVTLRCSPISGHKSVSWYQQVLGQGPQFIFQYYEKEERGRGNFPDRFSARQFPNYSSELNVNALLLGDSALYLCASSLEDSFLPHGYTFGSGTRLTVV.

The chain's CDR3 is CASSLSSGYEQYF. DNA of the CDR3: TGTGCCAGCAGTTTATCTAGCGGCTACGAGCAGTACTTC. The V call is TRBV12-3 or TRBV12-4, the J call TRBJ2-7; 7 positions match TRBD2. V was pared by 2 bases and J by 3 bases, with 1 base of the junction left unmatched. The CDR3 is made up of 13 amino acids.

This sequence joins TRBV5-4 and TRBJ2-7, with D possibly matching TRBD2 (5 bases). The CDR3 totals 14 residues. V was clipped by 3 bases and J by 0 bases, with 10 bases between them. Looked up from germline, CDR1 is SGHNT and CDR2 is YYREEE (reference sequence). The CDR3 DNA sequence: TGTGCCAGCAGCTGGGCGGGCCTCTCCTACGAGCAGTACTTC. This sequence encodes CASSWAGLSYEQYF.

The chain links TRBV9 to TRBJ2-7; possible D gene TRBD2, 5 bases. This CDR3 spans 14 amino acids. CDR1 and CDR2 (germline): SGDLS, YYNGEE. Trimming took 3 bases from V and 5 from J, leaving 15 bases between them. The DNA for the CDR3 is TGTGCCAGCAGCGCCGGGGAATTATTAAACGAGCAGTACTTC. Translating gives CASSAGELLNEQYF.

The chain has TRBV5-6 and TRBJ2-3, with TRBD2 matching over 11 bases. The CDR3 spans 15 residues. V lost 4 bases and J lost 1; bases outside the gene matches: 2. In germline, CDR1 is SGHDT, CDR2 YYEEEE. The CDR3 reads CASSQGLAGTDTQYF. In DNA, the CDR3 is TGTGCCAGCAGCCAGGGACTAGCGGGCACAGATACGCAGTATTTT.

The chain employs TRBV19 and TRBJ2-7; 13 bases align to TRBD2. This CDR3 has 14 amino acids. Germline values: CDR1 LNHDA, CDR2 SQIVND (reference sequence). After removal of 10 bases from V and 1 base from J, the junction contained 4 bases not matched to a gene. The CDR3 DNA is TGTGCCACCAAGACTAGCGGGAGGTCCTACGAGCAGTACTTC. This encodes CATKTSGRSYEQYF.

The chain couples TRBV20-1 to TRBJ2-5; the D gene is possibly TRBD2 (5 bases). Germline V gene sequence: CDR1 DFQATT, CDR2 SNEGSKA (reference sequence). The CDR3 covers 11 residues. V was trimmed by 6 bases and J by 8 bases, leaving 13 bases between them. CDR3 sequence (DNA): TGCAGTGCCCGGGGAGTGGGAACCCAGTACTTC. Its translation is CSARGVGTQYF.

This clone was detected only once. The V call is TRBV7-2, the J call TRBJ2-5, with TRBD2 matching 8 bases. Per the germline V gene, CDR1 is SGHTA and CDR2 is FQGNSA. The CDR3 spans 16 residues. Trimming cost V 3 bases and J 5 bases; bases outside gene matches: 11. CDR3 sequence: CASSFLSREVSETQYF. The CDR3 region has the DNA TGTGCCAGCAGCTTTCTTTCGCGGGAGGTTTCCGAGACCCAGTACTTC.

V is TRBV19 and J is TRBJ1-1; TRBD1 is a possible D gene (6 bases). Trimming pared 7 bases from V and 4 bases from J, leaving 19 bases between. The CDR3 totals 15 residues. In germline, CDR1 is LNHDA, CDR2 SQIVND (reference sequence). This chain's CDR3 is CASTLPRRGTTEAFF. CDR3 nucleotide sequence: TGTGCCAGTACCTTACCGCGCAGGGGTACCACTGAAGCTTTCTTT.

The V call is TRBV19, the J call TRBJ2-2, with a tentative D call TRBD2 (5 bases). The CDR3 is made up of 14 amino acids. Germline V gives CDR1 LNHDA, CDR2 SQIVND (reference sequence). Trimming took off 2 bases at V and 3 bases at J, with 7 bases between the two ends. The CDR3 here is CASSIRGYTGELFF. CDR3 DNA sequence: TGTGCCAGTAGTATAAGAGGGTACACCGGGGAGCTGTTTTTT.

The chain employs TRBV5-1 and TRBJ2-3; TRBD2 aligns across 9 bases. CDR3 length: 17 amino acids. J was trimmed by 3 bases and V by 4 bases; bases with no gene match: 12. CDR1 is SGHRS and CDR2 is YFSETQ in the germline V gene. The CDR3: CASSRGLAGVMTDTQYF. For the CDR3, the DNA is TGCGCCAGCAGCCGGGGGTTAGCGGGAGTGATGACAGATACGCAGTATTTT.

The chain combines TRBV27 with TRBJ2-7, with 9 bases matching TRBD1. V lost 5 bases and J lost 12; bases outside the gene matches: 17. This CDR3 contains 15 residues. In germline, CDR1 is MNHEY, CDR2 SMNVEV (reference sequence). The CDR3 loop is CASSPSGQGGGLRYF. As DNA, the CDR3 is TGTGCCAGCAGTCCTTCGGGACAGGGAGGTGGTTTACGGTACTTC.

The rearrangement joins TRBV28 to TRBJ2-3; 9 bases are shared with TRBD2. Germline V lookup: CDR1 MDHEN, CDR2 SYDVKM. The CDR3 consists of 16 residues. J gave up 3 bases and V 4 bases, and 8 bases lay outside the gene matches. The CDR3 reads CASSSPASGKTDTQYF. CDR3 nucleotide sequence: TGTGCCAGCAGTTCGCCGGCTAGCGGGAAAACAGATACGCAGTATTTT.

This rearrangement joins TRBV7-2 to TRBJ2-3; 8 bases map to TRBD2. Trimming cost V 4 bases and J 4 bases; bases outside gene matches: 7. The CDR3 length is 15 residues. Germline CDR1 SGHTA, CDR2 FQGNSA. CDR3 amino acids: CASSYSSGNADTQYF. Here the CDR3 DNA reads TGTGCCAGCAGCTACAGTAGCGGGAACGCAGATACGCAGTATTTT.

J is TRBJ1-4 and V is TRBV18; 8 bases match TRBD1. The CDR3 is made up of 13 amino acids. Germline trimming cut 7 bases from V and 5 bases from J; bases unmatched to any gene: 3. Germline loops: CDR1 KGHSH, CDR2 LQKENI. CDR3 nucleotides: TGTGCCAGCTGGGACAGGACGAATGAAAAACTGTTTTTT. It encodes CASWDRTNEKLFF.